What follows are 12 T cell receptor beta chains derived from one specimen sequenced in a study of blood T cells in healthy people across ages. Primed by a sample-barcoded 5' primer and a J-beta primer mix, a second PCR proceeded for roughly 7 to 11 cycles. TCRdb reprocessed the 5' RACE reads with MiXCR, giving one entry per CDR3 protein. The table includes roughly 900,000 distinct CDR3 sequences, less than 35% detected once. Sequencing used blood. Receptors originate from a woman aged 80 or older in good health.

In this sample, this clonotype turned up a few times. This sequence joins TRBV11-2 and TRBJ1-6, with TRBD1 as a possible D gene (6 bases). CDR1 and CDR2 from the germline V gene are SGHAT and FQNNGV. Between the trimmed V and J ends, which lost 0 bases and 4 bases, there was a span of 10 bases. This CDR3 spans 16 amino acids. CDR3 sequence: CASSLDQQGYNSPLHF. CDR3 bases: TGTGCCAGCAGCTTAGATCAGCAGGGGTATAATTCACCCCTCCACTTT.

This clonotype was detected a few times. A single base separates this from a much larger clone, so it may be a read error. This chain joins TRBV12-3 or TRBV12-4 and TRBJ2-1; D possibly corresponds to TRBD1 (6 bases). The length of the CDR3 is 14 residues. V shed 6 bases and J shed 3 bases, with 12 bases lying between them. The DNA of the CDR3 is TGTGCCAGCAGGTTGGACAGACTCTACAATGAGCAGTTCTTC. Encoded protein: CASRLDRLYNEQFF.

CDR3 region: CASSTHVGSYNEQFF. As DNA, the CDR3 is TGTGCCAGCAGCACACACGTGGGCTCCTACAATGAGCAGTTCTTC. This chain connects TRBV9 to TRBJ2-1; D gene unclear. V lost 4 bases, J lost 0 bases, and 11 bases lay in between. The CDR3 runs to 15 residues. CDR1 SGDLS and CDR2 YYNGEE come from the germline V gene.

In this sample, this clonotype turned up a few times. The chain links TRBV20-1 to TRBJ2-1; 8 bases are shared with TRBD1. The DNA end favors TRBJ2-7, so the J call may be wrong. CDR3 length: 15 amino acids. Germline V CDR1 and CDR2: DFQATT, SNEGSKA (reference sequence). The CDR3 DNA reads as TGCAGTGCCTTACGACAGGGGATTACCTACAATGAGCAGTACTTC. The encoded protein is CSALRQGITYNEQYF.

This clonotype was seen more than once but under ten times. This sequence may be a read error, since a much larger clone differs from it by one base. This chain uses TRBV6-2 or TRBV6-3 with TRBJ2-7, with D maybe TRBD2 (5 bases). The V gene's germline CDR1 is MNHEY and CDR2 SVGEGT. The CDR3 length is 16 residues. The CDR3 region has the DNA TGTGCCAGCAGTATTGTCAGCGGCAGGAGCTCCTGCGAGCAGTACTTC. Translated: CASSIVSGRSSCEQYF.

This clonotype was observed at least ten times. This rearrangement joins TRBV29-1 to TRBJ2-5; D not resolved. This CDR3 spans 11 amino acids. V was trimmed by 2 bases and J by 7 bases, leaving 8 bases between them. Germline lookup yields CDR1 SQVTM and CDR2 ANQGSEA. The CDR3 protein is CSVESPGTQYF. DNA for the CDR3: TGCAGCGTTGAATCCCCTGGGACCCAGTACTTC.

This clonotype was recorded many times. The V and J genes are TRBV3-1 and TRBJ2-1; D unclear. The CDR3 consists of 12 residues. V shed 6 bases and J shed 7 bases, with 10 bases lying between them. Per the germline V gene, CDR1 is LGHDT and CDR2 is YNNKEL (reference sequence). The DNA for the CDR3 is TGTGCCAGCAGGCGAACTGGTAATGAGCAGTTCTTC. Translated, it gives CASRRTGNEQFF.

This chain uses TRBV27 with TRBJ2-2; no firm D call. V gave up 3 bases and J gave up 1 base, with 3 bases separating them. The CDR3 length is 13 residues. The germline V gene encodes CDR1 MNHEY and CDR2 SMNVEV (reference sequence). Here the CDR3 reads CASSFWNTGELFF. The CDR3 nucleotides are TGTGCCAGCAGTTTCTGGAACACCGGGGAGCTGTTTTTT.

This chain connects TRBV12-3 or TRBV12-4 to TRBJ2-3; maybe TRBD2 (6 bases). V was cut by 1 base and J by 0 bases, with 11 bases left in between. The CDR3 sequence is 16 residues long. The CDR3 spells CASSLEGGMSTDTQYF. The CDR3 DNA sequence: TGTGCCAGCAGTTTAGAAGGAGGGATGAGCACAGATACGCAGTATTTT.

This clonotype appeared many times. This chain uses TRBV24-1 with TRBJ1-4, with 7 bases identical to TRBD1. V dropped 2 bases and J dropped 8; count of bases not matched to a gene: 7. Germline V gene data show CDR1 as KGHDR and CDR2 as SFDVKD. CDR3 length: 15 residues. This CDR3 reads CATSDSRQGGEKLFF. CDR3 nucleotides: TGTGCCACCAGTGATTCGAGACAGGGCGGAGAAAAACTGTTTTTT.

This clonotype was observed many times. This chain uses TRBV7-2 with TRBJ2-5; D not certain. V dropped 4 bases and J dropped 1 base, with 7 bases sitting between them. The CDR3 totals 13 residues. CDR1 is SGHTA and CDR2 is FQGNSA in the germline V gene. The CDR3 spells CASSSYTQETQYF. The CDR3 bases are TGTGCCAGCAGCTCTTACACCCAAGAGACCCAGTACTTC.

This chain links TRBV7-9 with TRBJ2-5; 8 bases match TRBD2. The CDR3 is made up of 16 amino acids. Germline CDR1 and CDR2: SEHNR and FQNEAQ (reference sequence). V shed 5 bases and J 11 bases; nucleotides not matched to a gene: 19. CDR3 DNA: TGTGCCAGCAGCCCCTCGGGGGGGGAAGGTTACAATGAGCAGTACTTC. Encoded protein: CASSPSGGEGYNEQYF.